The entry below describes one T cell receptor (beta chain). Its antigen is as yet unknown. Germline assignment: CDR1 SGHAT and CDR2 FQNNGV. CDR3 size: 12 residues. V gave up 3 bases and J gave up 5 bases, with 7 bases separating them. The data stem from a study of tissue T cells after allogeneic stem cell transplantation. About the study: Smaller viable blood or marrow samples skipped sorting for direct DNA extraction.

Only in-frame clones appear in the TCRdb table, and some are missing; sequencing was by immunoSEQ multiplex PCR. There are under 50,000 clones in the sample; around nine tenths occur only once, and under 4% lies in the top ten. Regarding the study as a whole: Anatomically similar tissues had similar TCR repertoires within each patient.

The sample consisted of blood, taken before transplantation. The receptor comes from a woman aged 35-75 years who later had graft-versus-host disease after an allogeneic stem cell transplant. The chain combines TRBV11-2 with TRBJ2-5; no definite D call. CDR3: CASSFVGETQYF. DNA of the CDR3: TGTGCCAGCAGCTTTGTGGGGGAGACCCAGTACTTC.